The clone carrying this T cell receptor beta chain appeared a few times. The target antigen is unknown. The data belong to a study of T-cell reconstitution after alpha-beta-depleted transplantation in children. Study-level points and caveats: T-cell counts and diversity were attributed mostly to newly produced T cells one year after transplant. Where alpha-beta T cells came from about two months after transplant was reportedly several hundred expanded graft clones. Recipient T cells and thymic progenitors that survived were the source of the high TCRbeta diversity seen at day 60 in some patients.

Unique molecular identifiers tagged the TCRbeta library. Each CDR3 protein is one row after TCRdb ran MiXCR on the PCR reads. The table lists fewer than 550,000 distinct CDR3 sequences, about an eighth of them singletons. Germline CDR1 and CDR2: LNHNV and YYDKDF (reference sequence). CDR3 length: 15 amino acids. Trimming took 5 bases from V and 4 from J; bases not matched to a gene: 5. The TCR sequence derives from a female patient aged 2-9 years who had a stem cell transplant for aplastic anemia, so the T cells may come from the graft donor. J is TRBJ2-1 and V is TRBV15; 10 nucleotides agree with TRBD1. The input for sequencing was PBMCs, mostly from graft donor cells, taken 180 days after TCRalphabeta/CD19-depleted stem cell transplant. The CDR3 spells CATSPRQGAYNEQFF. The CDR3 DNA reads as TGTGCCACCAGCCCACGACAGGGGGCTTACAATGAGCAGTTCTTC.